These 10 T cell receptor beta chains were sequenced from one sample in a study of OX40 agonist ivuxolimab in advanced cancers. The method was immunoSEQ multiplex PCR; TCRdb's version includes in-frame clones alone and lacks a portion of them. The table lists tens of thousands of clones, roughly 80% of them singletons. The sample consisted of CD4+ or CD8+ T cells sorted from blood, taken in a trial of the OX40 agonist ivuxolimab. Receptors were obtained from an adult with an advanced solid tumor such as melanoma, head and neck, liver or kidney cancer.

V and J are TRBV18 and TRBJ2-7; 12 bases map to TRBD1. Trimming took 3 bases from V and 6 from J; bases not matched to a gene: 9. Germline V gives CDR1 KGHSH, CDR2 LQKENI. The CDR3 runs 16 residues. CDR3 DNA: TGTGCCAGCTCACCTCGACCGGGACAGGGGGCATCCGAGCAGTACTTC. Translating gives CASSPRPGQGASEQYF.

This chain uses TRBV13 with TRBJ2-7, with D perhaps assigned TRBD1 or TRBD2 (5 bases each). V dropped 3 bases and J dropped 0 bases, with 12 bases sitting between them. CDR1 and CDR2 (germline): PRHDT, FYEKMQ (reference sequence). The CDR3 sequence is 15 residues long. CDR3 DNA sequence: TGTGCCAGCAGCTTGTCGGGGCGGAGCTCCTACGAGCAGTACTTC. Its protein is CASSLSGRSSYEQYF.

This clone has only one observation. The chain combines TRBV30 with TRBJ2-3; D may be TRBD1 (6 bases). The germline V and J ends were trimmed by 6 bases and 3 bases, with 16 bases remaining between them. The CDR3 sequence is 14 residues long. Germline loops: CDR1 GTSNPN, CDR2 SVGIG (reference sequence). CDR3 nucleotides: TGTGCCTGCCATGACCTAAGGGGGACAGATACGCAGTATTTT. This gives the protein CACHDLRGTDTQYF.

The chain has TRBV5-1 and TRBJ2-3; a possible D gene is TRBD1 (7 bases). This CDR3 is 14 amino acids long. Germline values: CDR1 SGHRS, CDR2 YFSETQ. Trimming left V 4 bases short and J 4 bases short, with 13 bases between. The CDR3 here is CASSGGTASDTQYF. CDR3 sequence (DNA): TGCGCCAGCAGCGGAGGGACAGCCTCAGATACGCAGTATTTT.

V usage is TRBV18 and J usage is TRBJ2-1; D is undetermined. The CDR3 consists of 14 residues. Between the trimmed V and J ends, which lost 4 bases and 8 bases, there was a span of 15 bases. Germline V gene sequence: CDR1 KGHSH, CDR2 LQKENI. The DNA for the CDR3 is TGTGCCAGCTCACTTCTATCCCTAGGAGATGAGCAGTTCTTC. This encodes CASSLLSLGDEQFF.

V usage is TRBV7-2 and J usage is TRBJ1-1; 8 nucleotides agree with TRBD1. The CDR3 has 14 residues. CDR1 and CDR2 from the germline V gene are SGHTA and FQGNSA. J lost 2 bases, V lost 3 bases, and 2 bases had no gene match. CDR3 sequence: CASSFRGPNTEAFF. CDR3 nucleotide sequence: TGTGCCAGCAGCTTCAGGGGGCCAAACACTGAAGCTTTCTTT.

This chain uses TRBV6-1 with TRBJ1-2, with 9 bases lining up with TRBD1. The V and J ends lost 6 bases and 6 bases, in that order; junction bases with no gene match: 8. The CDR3 is 14 residues long. The V gene's germline CDR1 is MNHNS and CDR2 SASEGT. CDR3 DNA sequence: TGTGCCAGCAGCCCGACCCGGGACAGGGATGGCTACACCTTC. It codes for CASSPTRDRDGYTF.

The chain couples TRBV21-1 to TRBJ1-5; TRBD1 is the table's D call, not checked against the DNA. TRBV21-1 is listed as a pseudogene. The CDR3 contains 16 residues. The CDR3 DNA reads as TGTGCCAGCAGGCTCGGGTGGGGGACAGGGGGCCAGCCCCAGCATTTT. Amino acids: CASRLGWGTGGQPQHF.

The CDR3 sequence: CASSPRGGEGVYNEQFF. Here the CDR3 DNA reads TGTGCCAGTAGTCCCAGGGGAGGGGAAGGGGTCTACAATGAGCAGTTCTTC. The chain is built from TRBV19 and TRBJ2-1; the D gene is possibly TRBD2 (7 bases). The CDR3 is 17 residues long. The V end lost 5 bases, the J end lost 3 bases, and 20 bases lay between the germline ends. Looked up from germline, CDR1 is LNHDA and CDR2 is SQIVND (reference sequence).

The chain combines TRBV5-1 with TRBJ2-7; 14 bases fit TRBD2. The CDR3 is 15 residues long. V shed 3 bases and J 5 bases; nucleotides not matched to a gene: 4. Germline V gives CDR1 SGHRS, CDR2 YFSETQ. The chain's CDR3 is CASSYGTSGSNEQYF. CDR3 DNA sequence: TGCGCCAGCAGCTACGGGACTAGCGGGAGCAACGAGCAGTACTTC.